Below are 3 T cell receptor beta chains sequenced from a single sample in a study of shared clonotypes between healthy human individuals. Terminally differentiated effector memory CD45RA+ cells were excluded from the naive CD8 cells, which were CD45RO-negative and positively selected for CCR7. Sequencing used immunoSEQ multiplex PCR; TCRdb keeps in-frame clones, though not all of them. Of around 1,900,000 clones in the sample, around 95% were seen once. The sample was naive CD8+ T cells from PBMCs. The receptors shown here come from a man younger than 30 in good health. Some clones in this sample may be carry-over from other donors' samples.

The CDR3 protein is CASSLGLDWGSYEQYF. The CDR3 DNA follows: TGTGCCAGCAGCTTAGGACTGGACTGGGGCTCCTACGAGCAGTACTTC. The rearrangement uses TRBV11-2 and TRBJ2-7; a weak D match, TRBD2 (5 bases). The CDR3 is 16 amino acids. V gave up 1 base and J gave up 0 bases, with 13 bases separating them. CDR1 is SGHAT and CDR2 is FQNNGV in the germline V gene.

CDR3 amino acids: CAWSWWSYGYTF. The CDR3, as DNA: TGTGCCTGGAGTTGGTGGAGCTATGGCTACACCTTC. The gene calls are TRBV30 and TRBJ1-2, with D unclear. Per germline, CDR1 GTSNPN and CDR2 SVGIG (reference sequence). With 2 bases removed from V and 4 bases from J, the gap between germline ends came to 8 bases. The CDR3 has 12 amino acids.

This clone was recorded only once. This chain connects TRBV4-1 to TRBJ2-7, with a weak D call TRBD1 (6 bases). The CDR3 extends over 15 amino acids. CDR1 is MGHRA and CDR2 is YSYEKL in the germline V gene. Deletions cut 0 bases from V and 1 base from J, with 10 bases between. CDR3 residues: CASSQENRESYEQYF. CDR3 nucleotide sequence: TGCGCCAGCAGCCAAGAAAACAGGGAATCCTACGAGCAGTACTTC.